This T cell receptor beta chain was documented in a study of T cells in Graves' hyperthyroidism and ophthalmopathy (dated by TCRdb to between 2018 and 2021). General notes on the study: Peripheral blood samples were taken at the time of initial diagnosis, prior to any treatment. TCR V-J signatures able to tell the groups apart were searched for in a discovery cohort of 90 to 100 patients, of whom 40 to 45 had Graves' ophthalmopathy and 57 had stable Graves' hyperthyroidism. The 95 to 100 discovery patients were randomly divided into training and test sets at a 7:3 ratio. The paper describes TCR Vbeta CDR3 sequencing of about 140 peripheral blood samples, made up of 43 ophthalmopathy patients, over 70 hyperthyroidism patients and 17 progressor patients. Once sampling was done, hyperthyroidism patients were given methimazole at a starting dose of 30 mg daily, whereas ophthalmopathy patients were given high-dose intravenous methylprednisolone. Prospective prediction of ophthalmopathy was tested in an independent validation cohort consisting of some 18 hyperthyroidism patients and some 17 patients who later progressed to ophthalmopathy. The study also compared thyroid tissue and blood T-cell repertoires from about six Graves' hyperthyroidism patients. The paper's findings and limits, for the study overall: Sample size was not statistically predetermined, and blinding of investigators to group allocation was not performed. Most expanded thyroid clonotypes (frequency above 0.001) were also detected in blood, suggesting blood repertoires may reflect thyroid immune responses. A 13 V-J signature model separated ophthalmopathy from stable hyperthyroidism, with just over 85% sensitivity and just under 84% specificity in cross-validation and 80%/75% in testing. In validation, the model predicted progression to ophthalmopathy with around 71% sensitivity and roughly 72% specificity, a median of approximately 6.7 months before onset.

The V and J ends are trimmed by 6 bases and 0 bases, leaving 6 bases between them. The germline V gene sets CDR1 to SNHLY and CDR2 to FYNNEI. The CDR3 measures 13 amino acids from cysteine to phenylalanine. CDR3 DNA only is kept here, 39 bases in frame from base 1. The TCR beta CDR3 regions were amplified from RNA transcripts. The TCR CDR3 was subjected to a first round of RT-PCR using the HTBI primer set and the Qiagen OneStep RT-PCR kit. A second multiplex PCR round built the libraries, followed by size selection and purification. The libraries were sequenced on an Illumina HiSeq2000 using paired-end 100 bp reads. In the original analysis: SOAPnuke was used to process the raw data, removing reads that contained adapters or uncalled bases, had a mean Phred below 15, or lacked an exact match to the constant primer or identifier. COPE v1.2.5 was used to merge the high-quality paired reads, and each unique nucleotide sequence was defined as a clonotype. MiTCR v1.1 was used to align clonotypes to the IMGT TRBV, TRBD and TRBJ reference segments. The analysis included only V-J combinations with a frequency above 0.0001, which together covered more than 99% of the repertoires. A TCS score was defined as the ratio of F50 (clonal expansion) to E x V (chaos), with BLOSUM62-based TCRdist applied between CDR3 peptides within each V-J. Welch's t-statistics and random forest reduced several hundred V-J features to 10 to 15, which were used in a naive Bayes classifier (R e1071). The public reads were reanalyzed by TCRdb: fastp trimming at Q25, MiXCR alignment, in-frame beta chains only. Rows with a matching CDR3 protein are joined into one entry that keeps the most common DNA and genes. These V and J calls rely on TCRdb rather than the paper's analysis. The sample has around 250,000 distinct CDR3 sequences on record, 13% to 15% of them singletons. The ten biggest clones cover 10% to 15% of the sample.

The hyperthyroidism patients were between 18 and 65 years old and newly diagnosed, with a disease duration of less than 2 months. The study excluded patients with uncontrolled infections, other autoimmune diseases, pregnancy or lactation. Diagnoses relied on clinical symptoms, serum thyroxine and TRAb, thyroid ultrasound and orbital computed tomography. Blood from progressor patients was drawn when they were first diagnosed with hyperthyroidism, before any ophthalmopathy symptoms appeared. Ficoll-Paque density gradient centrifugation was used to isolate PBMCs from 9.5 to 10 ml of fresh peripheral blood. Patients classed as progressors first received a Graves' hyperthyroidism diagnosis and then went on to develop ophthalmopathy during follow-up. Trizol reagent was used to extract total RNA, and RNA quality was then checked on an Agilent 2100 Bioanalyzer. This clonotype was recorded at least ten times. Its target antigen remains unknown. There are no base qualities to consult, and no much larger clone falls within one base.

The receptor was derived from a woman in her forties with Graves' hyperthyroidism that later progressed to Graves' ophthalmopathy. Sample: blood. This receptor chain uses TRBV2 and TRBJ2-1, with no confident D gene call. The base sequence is TGTGCCAGCAGGAAGAGCTCCTACAATGAGCAGTTCTTC. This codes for CASRKSSYNEQFF.